This paragraph reports one TCR beta chain. The target antigen is unknown. Nashville, Tennessee was home to all donors, each a Caucasian adult. In the CD4+ fraction, cells were divided into CD45RA+ naive and CD45RA-negative memory subsets. The data originate from a study of shared clonotypes between healthy human individuals. Study overall: CD4 naive cells filled three plates per donor, CD4 memory three, CD8 naive two and CD8 memory one.

V was clipped by 1 base and J by 0 bases, with 12 bases between them. Per germline, CDR1 MGHRA and CDR2 YSYEKL. The CDR3 totals 17 residues. Study results and limitations: Few donors restricted represented genetic and exposure-history diversity.

The repertoire was sequenced with immunoSEQ multiplex PCR; TCRdb's copy has only in-frame clones and lacks some. Of approximately 980,000 clones detected, 76% appear once; the ten largest clones hold approximately 1.5%. V gene TRBV4-1 combines with J gene TRBJ2-2, with D possibly being TRBD2 (6 bases). The sequence came from a man aged 18 to 29 in good health. The specimen sequenced was memory CD4+ T cells sorted from blood. Subset defined: CD45RA-negative fraction. The chain's CDR3 is CASSQVGQRANTGELFF. DNA for the CDR3: TGCGCCAGCAGCCAAGTGGGCCAGCGGGCGAACACCGGGGAGCTGTTTTTT.